This TCR beta chain comes out of a study of CD8+ T cells in alopecia areata. This clone was seen only a few times. The antigen remains unidentified. There are 12 residues in the CDR3. Germline CDR1 reads SQVTM; CDR2 reads ANQGSEA. Trimming took 5 bases from V and 10 from J, leaving 17 bases between them. Overall study findings and caveats: Among patients, TCR sharing was less clear than in mice, a difference possibly due in part to HLA diversity in the patient population. Scalp clonality and expanded CD8+ clones among the top 100 showed significant decreases with tofacitinib.

Described treatment: oral pan-JAK inhibitor, 5-10 mg twice daily. cDNA reverse transcribed from extracted RNA served as the sequencing template. Some clones are missing from TCRdb's copy, which holds only in-frame ones; the method was immunoSEQ multiplex PCR. The table has about 76,000 clones, 29% seen once. Sequences were derived from CD8+ T cells sorted from blood, sampled at week 4, from a patient treated with tofacitinib. The chain carries TRBV29-1 and TRBJ2-5; D possibly corresponds to TRBD2 (5 bases). This TCR was recovered from a human donor with alopecia areata. DNA for the CDR3: TGCAGCGTTTGGACCGAGGGTGGAAGCCAGTACTTC. Translation: CSVWTEGGSQYF.